This paragraph covers one T cell receptor (beta chain) sequence. RNA transcripts provided the source from which TCR beta CDR3 regions were amplified. The HTBI primer set served for first-round RT-PCR of the TCR CDR3. TCRdb re-called the multiplex PCR reads with MiXCR, one entry per CDR3 protein. The data hold 500,000 to 600,000 distinct CDR3 sequences, with 40% to 55% observed a single time. Trimming left V 0 bases short and J 10 bases short, with 12 bases between. Germline CDR1 SEHNR, CDR2 FQNEAQ (reference sequence). The CDR3 is made up of 13 amino acids. This record belongs to a study of T cells in Graves' hyperthyroidism and ophthalmopathy.

The clonotype comes from an adult woman with Graves' disease, either hyperthyroidism or ophthalmopathy (not recorded which). The material sequenced was peripheral blood or thyroid tissue (not recorded which). The chain recombines TRBV7-9 with TRBJ1-1, with a tentative D call TRBD1 (5 bases). The CDR3 DNA reads TGTGCCAGCAGCTTAGCGTCGGGGGGGAGAGCTTTCTTT. Translated, it gives CASSLASGGRAFF.